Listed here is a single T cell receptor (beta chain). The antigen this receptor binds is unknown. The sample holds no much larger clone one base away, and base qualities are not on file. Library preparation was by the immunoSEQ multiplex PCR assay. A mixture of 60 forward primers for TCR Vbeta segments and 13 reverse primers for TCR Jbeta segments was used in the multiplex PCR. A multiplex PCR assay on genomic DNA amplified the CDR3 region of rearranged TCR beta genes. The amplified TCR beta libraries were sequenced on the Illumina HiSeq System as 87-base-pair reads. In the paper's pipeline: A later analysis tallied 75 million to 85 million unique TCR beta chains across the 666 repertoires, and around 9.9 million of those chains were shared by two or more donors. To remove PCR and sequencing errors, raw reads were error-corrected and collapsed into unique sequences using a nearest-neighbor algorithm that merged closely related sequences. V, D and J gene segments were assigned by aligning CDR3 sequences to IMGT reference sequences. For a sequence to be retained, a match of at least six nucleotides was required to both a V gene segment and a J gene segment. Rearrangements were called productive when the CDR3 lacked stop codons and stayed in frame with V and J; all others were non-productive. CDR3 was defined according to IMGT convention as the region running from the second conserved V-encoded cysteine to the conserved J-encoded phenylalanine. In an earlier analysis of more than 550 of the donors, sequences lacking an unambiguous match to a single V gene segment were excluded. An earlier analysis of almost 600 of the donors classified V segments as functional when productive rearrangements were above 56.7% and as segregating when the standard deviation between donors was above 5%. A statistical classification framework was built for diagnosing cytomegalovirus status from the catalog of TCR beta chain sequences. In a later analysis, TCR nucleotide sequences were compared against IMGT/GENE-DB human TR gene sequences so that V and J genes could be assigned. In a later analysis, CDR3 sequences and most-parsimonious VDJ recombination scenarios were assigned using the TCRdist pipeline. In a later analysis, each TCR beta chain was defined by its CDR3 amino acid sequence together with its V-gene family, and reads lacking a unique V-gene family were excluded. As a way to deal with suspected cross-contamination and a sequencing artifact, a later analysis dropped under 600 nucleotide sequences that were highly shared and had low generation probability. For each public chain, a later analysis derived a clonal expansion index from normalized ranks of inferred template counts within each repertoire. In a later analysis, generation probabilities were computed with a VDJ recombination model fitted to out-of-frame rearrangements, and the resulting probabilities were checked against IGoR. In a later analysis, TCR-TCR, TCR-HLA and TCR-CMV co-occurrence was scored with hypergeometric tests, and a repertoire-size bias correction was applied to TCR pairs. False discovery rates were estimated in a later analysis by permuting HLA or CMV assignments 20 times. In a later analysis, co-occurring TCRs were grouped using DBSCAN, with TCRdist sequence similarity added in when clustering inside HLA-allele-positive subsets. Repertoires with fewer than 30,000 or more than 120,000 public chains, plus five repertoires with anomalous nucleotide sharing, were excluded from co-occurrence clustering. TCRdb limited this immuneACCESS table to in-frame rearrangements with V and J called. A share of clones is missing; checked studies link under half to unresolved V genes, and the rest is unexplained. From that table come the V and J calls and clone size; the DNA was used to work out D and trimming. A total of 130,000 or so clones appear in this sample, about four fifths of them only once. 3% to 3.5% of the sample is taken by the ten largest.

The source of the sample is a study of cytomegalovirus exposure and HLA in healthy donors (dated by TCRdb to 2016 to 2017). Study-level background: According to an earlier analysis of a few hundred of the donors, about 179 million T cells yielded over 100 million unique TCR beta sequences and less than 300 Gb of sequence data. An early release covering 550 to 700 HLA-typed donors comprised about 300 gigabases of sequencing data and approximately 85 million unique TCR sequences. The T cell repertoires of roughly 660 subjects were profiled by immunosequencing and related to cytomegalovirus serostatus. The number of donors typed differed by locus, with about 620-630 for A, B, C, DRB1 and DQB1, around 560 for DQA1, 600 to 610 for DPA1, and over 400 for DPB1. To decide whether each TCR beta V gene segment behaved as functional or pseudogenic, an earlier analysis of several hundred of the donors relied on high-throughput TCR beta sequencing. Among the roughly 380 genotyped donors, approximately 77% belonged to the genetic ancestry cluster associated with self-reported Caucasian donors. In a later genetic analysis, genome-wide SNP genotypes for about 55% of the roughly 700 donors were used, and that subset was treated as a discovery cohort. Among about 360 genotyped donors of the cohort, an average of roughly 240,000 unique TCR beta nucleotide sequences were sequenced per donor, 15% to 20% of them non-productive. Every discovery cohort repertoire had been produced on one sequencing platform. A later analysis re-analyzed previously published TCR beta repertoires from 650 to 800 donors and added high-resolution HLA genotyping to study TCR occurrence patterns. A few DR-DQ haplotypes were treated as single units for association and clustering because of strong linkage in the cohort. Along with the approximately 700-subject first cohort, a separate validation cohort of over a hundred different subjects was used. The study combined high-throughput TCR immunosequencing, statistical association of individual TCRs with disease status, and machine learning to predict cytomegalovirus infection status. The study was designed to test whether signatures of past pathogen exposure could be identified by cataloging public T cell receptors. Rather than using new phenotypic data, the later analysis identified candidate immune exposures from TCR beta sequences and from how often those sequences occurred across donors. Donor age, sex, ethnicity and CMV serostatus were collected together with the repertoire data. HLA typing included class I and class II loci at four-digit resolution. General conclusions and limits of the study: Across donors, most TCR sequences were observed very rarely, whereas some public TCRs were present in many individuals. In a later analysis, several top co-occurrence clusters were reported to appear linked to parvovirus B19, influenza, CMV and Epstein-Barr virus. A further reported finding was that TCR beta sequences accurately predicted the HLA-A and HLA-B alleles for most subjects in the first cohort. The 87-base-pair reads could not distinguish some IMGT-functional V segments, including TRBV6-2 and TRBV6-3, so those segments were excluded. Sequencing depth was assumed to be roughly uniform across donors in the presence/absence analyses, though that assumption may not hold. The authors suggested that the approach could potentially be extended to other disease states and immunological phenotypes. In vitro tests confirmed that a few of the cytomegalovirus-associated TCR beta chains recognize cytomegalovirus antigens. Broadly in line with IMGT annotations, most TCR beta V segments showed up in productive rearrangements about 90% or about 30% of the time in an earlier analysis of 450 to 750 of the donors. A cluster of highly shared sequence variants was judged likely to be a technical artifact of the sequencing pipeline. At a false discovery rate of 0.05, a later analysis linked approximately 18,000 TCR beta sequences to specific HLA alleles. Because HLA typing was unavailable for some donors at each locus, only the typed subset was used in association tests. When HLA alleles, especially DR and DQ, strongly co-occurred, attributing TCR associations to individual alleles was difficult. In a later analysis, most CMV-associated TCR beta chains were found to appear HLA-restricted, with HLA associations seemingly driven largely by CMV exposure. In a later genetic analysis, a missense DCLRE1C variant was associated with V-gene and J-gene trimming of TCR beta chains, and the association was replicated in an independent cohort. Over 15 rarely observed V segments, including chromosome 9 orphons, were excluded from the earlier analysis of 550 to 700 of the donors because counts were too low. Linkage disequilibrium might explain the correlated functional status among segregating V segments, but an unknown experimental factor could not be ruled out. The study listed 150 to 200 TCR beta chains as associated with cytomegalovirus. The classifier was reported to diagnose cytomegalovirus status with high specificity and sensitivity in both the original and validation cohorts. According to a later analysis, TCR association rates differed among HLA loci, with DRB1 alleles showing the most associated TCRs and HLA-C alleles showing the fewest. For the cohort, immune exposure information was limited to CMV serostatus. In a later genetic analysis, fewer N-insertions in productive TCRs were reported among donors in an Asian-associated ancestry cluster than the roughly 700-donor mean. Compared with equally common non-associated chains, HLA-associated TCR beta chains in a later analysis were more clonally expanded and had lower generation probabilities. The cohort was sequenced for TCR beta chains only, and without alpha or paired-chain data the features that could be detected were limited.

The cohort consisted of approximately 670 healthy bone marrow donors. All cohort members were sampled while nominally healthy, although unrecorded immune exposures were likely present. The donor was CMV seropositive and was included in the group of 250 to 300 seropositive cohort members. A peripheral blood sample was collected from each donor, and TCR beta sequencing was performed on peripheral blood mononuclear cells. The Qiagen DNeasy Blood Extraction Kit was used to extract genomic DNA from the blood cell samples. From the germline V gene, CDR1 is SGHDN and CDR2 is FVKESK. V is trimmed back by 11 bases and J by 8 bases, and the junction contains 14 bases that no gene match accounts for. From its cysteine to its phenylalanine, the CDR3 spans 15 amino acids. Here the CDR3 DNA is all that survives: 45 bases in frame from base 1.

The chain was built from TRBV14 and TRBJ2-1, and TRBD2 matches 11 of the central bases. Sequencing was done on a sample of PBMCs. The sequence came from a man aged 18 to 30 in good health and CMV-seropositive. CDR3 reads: CASSNLAGGFDEQFF. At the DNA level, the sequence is TGTGCCTCTTCAAACCTAGCGGGAGGCTTTGATGAGCAGTTCTTC.